The 9 T cell receptor beta chains in this list originate from one sample, sequenced in a study of T-cell memory formation after mild COVID-19 (dated by TCRdb to the early 2020s). Library preparation was by 5' RACE. The run used an Illumina NovaSeq 6000. TCRdb itself trimmed the public reads at Q25 with fastp, ran MiXCR and retained productive beta chains. Each CDR3 protein gets just one entry, which takes the most common genes and DNA from the rows behind it. The sample has roughly 130,000 distinct CDR3 sequences on record, approximately 5.9% of them singletons. The ten most abundant clones make up 2% to 2.5% of the sample. Specimen: PBMCs or a T cell subset sorted from them (not recorded which). The receptor source for this set is an adult woman who had mild COVID-19 (a few samples of this study predate the infection). The sample titles of this study are shuffled in the database, so cell type and time point are left out; the donor was told from shared clones.

This clonotype was picked up a small number of times. The chain recombines TRBV5-5 with TRBJ2-1; 14 bases map to TRBD2. The V gene end was trimmed by 1 base and the J gene end by 4 bases; junction bases not matched to a gene: 13. The CDR3 runs 20 residues. Germline V gene sequence: CDR1 SGHKS, CDR2 YYEKEE (reference sequence). CDR3 coding DNA: TGTGCCAGCAGCTTGTGGTCATCGGGACTAGCGGGAGTATCGTACAATGAGCAGTTCTTC. Translated: CASSLWSSGLAGVSYNEQFF.

This clonotype was observed a few times. This chain uses TRBV2 with TRBJ2-7, with 10 bases matching TRBD1. CDR1 and CDR2 (germline): SNHLY, FYNNEI. The CDR3 spans 19 residues. The V segment lost 6 bases and the J segment 3 bases; nucleotides outside the gene matches: 20. The CDR3 nucleotides read TGTGCCAGCAGGAGGGGGGACAGGGGCACTCTAAGGCTGTTCTACGAGCAGTACTTC. Its translation: CASRRGDRGTLRLFYEQYF.

This rearrangement joins TRBV12-3 or TRBV12-4 to TRBJ2-3; TRBD2 matches at 8 bases. The CDR3 is 18 amino acids. Losses at the gene ends were 5 bases for V and 0 bases for J; bases not matched to a gene: 13. The CDR3 is CASSTTLGLAASTDTQYF. CDR3 bases: TGTGCCAGCAGTACGACCCTTGGACTAGCAGCTAGCACAGATACGCAGTATTTT.

The chain combines TRBV6-2 or TRBV6-3 with TRBJ2-7; the match to TRBD2 covers 8 bases. CDR1 is MNHEY, CDR2 SVGEGT, per germline. J lost 2 bases, V lost 2 bases, and 5 bases had no gene match. This CDR3 is built from 15 residues. CDR3 amino acids: CASSYPGSGTYEQYF. The CDR3 DNA is TGTGCCAGCAGTTACCCGGGTAGCGGGACCTACGAGCAGTACTTC.

This clonotype was seen repeatedly, ten times or more. In DNA form, the CDR3 reads TGTGCCAGTAGATCTTCCGGGGGAGGGAATGAGCAGTTCTTC. Residues: CASRSSGGGNEQFF. This chain links TRBV7-9 with TRBJ2-1; 7 bases are shared with TRBD2. With V trimmed by 9 bases and J by 7 bases, 12 bases remained unmatched. The CDR3 contains 14 residues. The V gene's germline CDR1 is SEHNR and CDR2 FQNEAQ (reference sequence).

The rearrangement links TRBV7-2 to TRBJ2-2; D may be TRBD2 (6 bases). From germline, CDR1 is SGHTA and CDR2 FQGNSA. This CDR3 has 14 residues. Trimming removed 6 bases from V and 8 bases from J, with 16 bases in between. The CDR3 sequence is CASSVGSRGGELFF. The CDR3 nucleotides read TGTGCCAGCAGTGTGGGGTCCCGGGGGGGGGAGCTGTTTTTT.

The chain couples TRBV12-3 or TRBV12-4 to TRBJ1-2; D ambiguous. Between the trimmed V and J ends, which lost 6 bases and 5 bases, there was a span of 7 bases. The CDR3 totals 11 residues. CDR3 loop: CASSRHYGYTF. CDR3 in DNA: TGTGCCAGCAGCCGACATTATGGCTACACCTTC.

This clonotype occurred a few times. V is TRBV5-4 and J is TRBJ1-5; D possibly corresponds to TRBD1 (5 bases). This CDR3 is built from 12 residues. Germline CDR1 is SGHNT and CDR2 is YYREEE (reference sequence). Between the trimmed V and J ends, which lost 4 bases and 5 bases, there was a span of 7 bases. For the CDR3, the DNA is TGTGCCAGCAGCGTACAGGATCAGCCCCAGCATTTT. Protein sequence: CASSVQDQPQHF.

DNA for the CDR3: TGTGCCAGCAGCTTCAGGGAGAAATCCGGAAGCTATGGCTACACCTTC. It encodes CASSFREKSGSYGYTF. J is TRBJ1-2 and V is TRBV5-5, with D tentatively TRBD1 (5 bases). Per the germline V gene, CDR1 is SGHKS and CDR2 is YYEKEE (reference sequence). This CDR3 is 16 amino acids long. V dropped 2 bases and J dropped 4 bases, with 18 bases sitting between them.